This entry lists 9 T cell receptor beta chains sequenced from one sample in a study of T cells in Graves' hyperthyroidism and ophthalmopathy. Amplified regions were TCR beta CDR3 sequences from RNA transcripts. The TCR CDR3 first-round RT-PCR relied on the HTBI primer set. Each CDR3 protein gets one entry after TCRdb re-called the multiplex PCR reads with MiXCR. This sample carries around 400,000 distinct CDR3 sequences, about 15% of them seen once, and the ten largest clones take around a quarter. The sequenced material came from blood. The receptor set was obtained from a woman aged 18-29 years with Graves' hyperthyroidism that later progressed to Graves' ophthalmopathy.

This clonotype was observed many times. The chain recombines TRBV5-1 with TRBJ2-3; the D gene could be TRBD1 or TRBD2 (5 bases each). The germline V gene has CDR1 SGHRS and CDR2 YFSETQ. CDR3 length: 18 amino acids. V was pared by 4 bases and J by 0 bases, with 21 bases between. The CDR3 sequence is CASSPHPPGPQSTDTQYF. CDR3 sequence (DNA): TGCGCCAGCAGCCCCCACCCGCCGGGACCGCAAAGCACAGATACGCAGTATTTT.

This clonotype was seen many times. The chain recombines TRBV29-1 with TRBJ2-7, with 11 bases matching TRBD1. The CDR3 loop spans 14 amino acids. CDR1 and CDR2 from the germline V gene are SQVTM and ANQGSEA. V shed 6 bases and J 4 bases; nucleotides not matched to a gene: 8. CDR3 amino acids: CSVAPGQGVYEQYF. The CDR3 DNA sequence: TGCAGCGTGGCACCGGGACAGGGGGTGTACGAGCAGTACTTC.

This clonotype was counted many times. V and J are TRBV30 and TRBJ2-7, with TRBD1 identical over 7 bases. The CDR3 loop spans 14 amino acids. Germline V lookup: CDR1 GTSNPN, CDR2 SVGIG (reference sequence). V gave up 2 bases and J gave up 5 bases; unmatched junction bases: 9. CDR3 nucleotides: TGTGCCTGGAGTCGAGGGGGCAAAAGCGACGAGCAGTACTTC. Residues: CAWSRGGKSDEQYF.

This clonotype was seen repeatedly, ten times or more. The chain joins TRBV5-1 to TRBJ2-1; a weak D match, TRBD1 (6 bases). The CDR3 has 15 amino acids. Germline loops: CDR1 SGHRS, CDR2 YFSETQ. Trimming cost V 3 bases and J 0 bases, with 10 bases left between them. The CDR3 sequence: CASSWDISSYNEQFF. The DNA for the CDR3 is TGCGCCAGCAGCTGGGACATCAGCTCCTACAATGAGCAGTTCTTC.

The table lists this clonotype with many counts. This sequence joins TRBV27 and TRBJ2-1; D unresolved. The CDR3 runs to 15 residues. V was cut by 5 bases and J by 0 bases, with 11 bases left in between. Germline assignment: CDR1 MNHEY and CDR2 SMNVEV (reference sequence). CDR3 loop: CASSAYMSSYNEQFF. CDR3 DNA sequence: TGTGCCAGCAGTGCCTATATGAGCTCCTACAATGAGCAGTTCTTC.

This clonotype showed up just a few times. The chain combines TRBV5-8 with TRBJ2-7; 7 nucleotides match TRBD1. The length of the CDR3 is 15 residues. Germline-derived CDR1 and CDR2 are SGHTS and YDEGEE. J was trimmed by 3 bases and V by 4 bases; bases with no gene match: 10. The DNA for the CDR3 is TGTGCCAGCAGCGCCTCAACGGGACAGATCTACGAGCAGTACTTC. It encodes CASSASTGQIYEQYF.

This clonotype appeared many times. The chain couples TRBV27 to TRBJ2-1; 7 positions agree with TRBD1. Trimming at V came to 7 bases and at J to 4 bases, leaving 10 bases not matched to a gene. Germline CDR1 MNHEY, CDR2 SMNVEV (reference sequence). CDR3 length: 15 residues. The CDR3 DNA sequence: TGTGCCAGCAAGATACAGGGGTGGGTTTACAATGAGCAGTTCTTC. This encodes CASKIQGWVYNEQFF.

This clonotype was picked up a small number of times. The chain joins TRBV27 to TRBJ2-3; D might be TRBD1 or TRBD2, each matching 5 bases. CDR1 is MNHEY, CDR2 SMNVEV, per germline (reference sequence). The CDR3 extends over 17 amino acids. Trimming stripped 0 bases from V and 3 bases from J, with 16 bases between. The CDR3 sequence is CASSLSSSGRVTDTQYF. CDR3 coding DNA: TGTGCCAGCAGTTTATCTTCTTCGGGGCGGGTAACAGATACGCAGTATTTT.

On this clonotype itself: One base away lies a much larger clone, so this may be a sequencing read error. The J gene is TRBJ1-3, the V gene TRBV7-8; D is unresolved. The CDR3 is made up of 14 amino acids. Germline CDR1 is SGHVS and CDR2 is FQNEAQ. Written as DNA, the CDR3 is TGTGCCAGCAGCTTACTGGCGACTGGAAACACCATACATTTT. This sequence encodes CASSLLATGNTIHF.